This T cell receptor (beta chain) was documented in a study of T cell repertoires in cytomegalovirus infection. Study summary: Matching HLA type, along with CMV infection, was indicated by public TCR beta signatures.

Trimming took off 6 bases at V and 4 bases at J, with 12 bases between the two ends. Germline V gene sequence: CDR1 SQVTM, CDR2 ANQGSEA. This CDR3 spans 13 amino acids. Study outcomes and limitations: People with CMV and the relevant HLA were identified by cumulative public TCR beta family frequency. CMV-specific HLA-C-restricted TCR beta clonotypes dominated the ex vivo response.

TCRdb reanalysed the reads using MiXCR and keeps one entry per CDR3 protein. Of approximately 1,000,000 distinct CDR3 sequences in the sample, roughly 30% were seen once. In the case of this clonotype: Antigen: not known.

The sequencing here drew on cultured CD8+ T cells from PBMCs, taken from culture after CMV antigen stimulation. V gene TRBV29-1 combines with J gene TRBJ2-2; D might be TRBD1 (6 bases). The source is a human donor in good health (CMV status not recorded). Some clones in this sample may be carry-over from other donors' samples. The CDR3 is CSVYRVGTGELFF. Written as DNA, the CDR3 is TGCAGCGTCTACAGGGTTGGCACCGGGGAGCTGTTTTTT.